This T cell receptor (beta chain) was identified in a study of beta chain features in type 1 diabetes. V was trimmed by 3 bases and J by 6 bases, leaving 16 bases between them. Germline V gives CDR1 WNHNN, CDR2 SYGVQD (reference sequence). This CDR3 contains 15 residues. This clone came up a few times. What it binds is unknown. Study observations and caveats: Patients with Type 1 diabetes showed moderately but significantly shorter TCRB CDR3s in all four CD4+ subsets.

The authors reverse transcribed all of the isolated RNA, so sequencing captured expressed TCRB transcripts. This table comes from immunoSEQ multiplex PCR, and its TCRdb copy is limited to in-frame clones, with some not included. In the table there are a few hundred thousand clones, about 14% of which are singletons. The gene calls are TRBV10-1 and TRBJ2-3; D is undetermined. The sequencing input was naive CD4+ T cells from blood. This TCR derives from a man aged 25-45 years with type 1 diabetes. CDR3 nucleotide sequence: TGCGCCAGCAGTGATCCAGGCCTCCAAGAGGATACGCAGTATTTT. This translates into CASSDPGLQEDTQYF.